This entry features one T cell receptor (beta chain) sequence. Addition of a universal primer site occurred through template switching, and cDNA carried unique molecular identifiers. TCRdb re-derived calls from the 5' RACE reads in MiXCR, one entry per CDR3 protein. Among approximately 500,000 distinct CDR3 sequences, roughly a quarter were seen once, and the ten largest hold 2.9%. This sample is drawn from a study of identical twins. Trimming took off 5 bases at V and 8 bases at J, with 11 bases between the two ends. This CDR3 is 12 amino acids long. Germline assignment: CDR1 SGHKS and CDR2 YYEKEE (reference sequence). The sample was also reused in another study, on T cells expressing NK-cell markers. From that study: Sorting was limited to alpha-beta TCR-expressing T cells with an anti-gamma-delta TCR antibody in several experiments.

Sequenced: CD4+ T cells sorted from blood. This chain joins TRBV5-5 and TRBJ2-1; the D is unclear. This TCR was recovered from a young woman in good health. The CDR3 nucleotides read TGTGCCAGCAGGCTTCAACTCCATGAGCAGTTCTTC. Its translation: CASRLQLHEQFF.